This T cell receptor beta chain was profiled in a study of OX40 agonist ivuxolimab in advanced cancers. At the level of the study: Participants averaged roughly 60 years of age (range about 23 to 90) and were 75% to 90% male.

The assay was immunoSEQ multiplex PCR, and TCRdb's table has in-frame clones only and misses some. The data hold 90,000 to 100,000 clones, with about four fifths observed a single time. This clone was recorded once. The antigen is unknown. Mismatch with germline at one junction end may stem from a read error. Whole-study findings and limits: Among the lowest peripheral clonal expansion occurred in 0.1-3.0 mg/kg partial responders. At 0.1 to 3.0 mg/kg and by week 6, CD4+ and CD8+ T cells in the blood had expanded clonally. Average numbers of expanded clones were greater in CD8+ T cells than in CD4+.

Source: CD4+ or CD8+ T cells sorted from blood, taken in a trial of the OX40 agonist ivuxolimab. The receptor was derived from an adult with an advanced solid tumor such as melanoma, head and neck, liver or kidney cancer.

In DNA, the CDR3 is TGCGCCAGCAGCCCCCAGAGGACAGGTCGGGGCTACACCTTC. Amino acids: CASSPQRTGRGYTF. The V and J genes are TRBV5-4 and TRBJ1-2; 7 nucleotides line up with TRBD1. The CDR3 runs to 14 residues. The germline V gene has CDR1 SGHNT and CDR2 YYREEE (reference sequence).